The rows below give T cell receptor beta chains drawn from one sample of a study of blood T cell repertoires in COVID-19. Sequenced by immunoSEQ multiplex PCR; TCRdb stores in-frame clones only, minus some. The table has some 350,000 clones, 85% to 90% seen once. Sequenced: peripheral blood. These receptor sequences come from a woman aged 70-85 years with COVID-19, enrolled during active disease. Both conserved end residues are part of each CDR3. D genes are given only for firm matches. Rows may omit the clone size; those that give it use once, few, many or a size class.

V gene	J gene	D gene	clone size	CDR3 protein	CDR3 DNA
TRBV30	TRBJ2-2	TRBD2	.	CAWGGGASGGRGTGELFF	TGTGCCTGGGGCGGCGGCGCTAGCGGGGGTAGGGGCACCGGGGAGCTGTTTTTT
TRBV4-1	TRBJ1-5	.	.	CASSPGLYSNQPQHF	TGCGCCAGCAGCCCGGGACTATATAGCAATCAGCCCCAGCATTTT
TRBV11-2	TRBJ2-3	.	.	CASSIWGGPEDTQYF	TGTGCCAGCAGCATCTGGGGGGGCCCGGAAGATACGCAGTATTTT
TRBV7-7	TRBJ2-3	TRBD2	.	CASSPTSGGGDTQYF	TGTGCCAGCAGCCCGACTAGCGGGGGGGGTGATACGCAGTATTTT
TRBV6-2/TRBV6-3	TRBJ2-1	.	.	CASSRGLVYEQFF	TGTGCCAGCAGTCGGGGTTTAGTCTATGAGCAGTTCTTC
TRBV24-1	TRBJ1-1	.	.	CATSGRQRGEAFF	TGTGCCACCAGTGGTCGGCAGCGCGGTGAAGCTTTCTTT
TRBV12-1	TRBJ1-2	.	.	CASSFSGSPDYGYTF	TGTGCCAGCAGCTTCTCAGGATCCCCTGACTATGGCTACACCTTC
TRBV29-1	TRBJ2-1	TRBD2	.	CSVGGLFQNEQFF	TGCAGCGTCGGGGGGTTGTTTCAGAATGAGCAGTTCTTC
TRBV7-2	TRBJ2-5	TRBD1	.	CASSSWGQKETQYF	TGTGCCAGCAGCTCCTGGGGACAGAAAGAGACCCAGTACTTC
TRBV6-5	TRBJ1-1	.	.	CASSYSKGGGNTEAFF	TGTGCCAGCAGTTACTCGAAGGGAGGTGGGAACACTGAAGCTTTCTTT
TRBV30	TRBJ1-3	.	.	CAWSAGAGNTIYF	TGTGCCTGGAGTGCAGGGGCTGGAAACACCATATATTTT
TRBV11-2	TRBJ2-7	.	.	CASSLETAPSYEQYF	TGTGCCAGCAGCTTAGAGACAGCTCCCTCCTACGAGCAGTACTTC
TRBV19	TRBJ2-7	TRBD2	.	CASRVSSGTYEQYF	TGTGCCAGTAGGGTATCCAGCGGGACTTACGAGCAGTACTTC
TRBV14	TRBJ1-5	TRBD1	.	CASSHRPRQGPLYSNQPQHF	TGTGCCAGCAGCCACCGACCCCGACAGGGACCATTATATAGCAATCAGCCCCAGCATTTT
TRBV6-6	TRBJ2-5	TRBD2	once	CASSYPSGGASETQYF	TGTGCCAGCAGTTACCCTAGCGGGGGGGCGAGTGAGACCCAGTACTTC
TRBV5-1	TRBJ1-2	.	few	CASSLGEGYPSYTF	TGCGCCAGCAGCTTGGGAGAGGGTTACCCTAGCTACACCTTC
TRBV6-2/TRBV6-3	TRBJ2-3	.	.	CASSYSKSDLDTQYF	TGTGCCAGCAGTTACAGTAAGAGCGACTTAGATACGCAGTATTTT
TRBV6-5	TRBJ1-1	TRBD1	.	CASREQGALLAFF	TGTGCCAGCAGAGAGCAGGGGGCTCTTTTGGCTTTCTTT
TRBV6-5	TRBJ2-2	.	.	CASSYSTNTGELFF	TGTGCCAGCAGTTACTCTACTAACACCGGGGAGCTGTTTTTT
TRBV30	TRBJ1-2	.	.	CASPIAGGLNYGYTF	TGTGCCTCCCCCATCGCGGGGGGGCTTAACTATGGCTACACCTTC
TRBV5-8	TRBJ1-5	.	.	CASSHNGGWYSNQPQHF	TGTGCCAGCAGCCATAATGGAGGCTGGTATAGCAATCAGCCCCAGCATTTT
TRBV7-3	TRBJ1-6	TRBD1	.	CASSLDRGYSPLHF	TGTGCCAGCAGCTTGGACAGGGGATATTCACCCCTCCACTTT